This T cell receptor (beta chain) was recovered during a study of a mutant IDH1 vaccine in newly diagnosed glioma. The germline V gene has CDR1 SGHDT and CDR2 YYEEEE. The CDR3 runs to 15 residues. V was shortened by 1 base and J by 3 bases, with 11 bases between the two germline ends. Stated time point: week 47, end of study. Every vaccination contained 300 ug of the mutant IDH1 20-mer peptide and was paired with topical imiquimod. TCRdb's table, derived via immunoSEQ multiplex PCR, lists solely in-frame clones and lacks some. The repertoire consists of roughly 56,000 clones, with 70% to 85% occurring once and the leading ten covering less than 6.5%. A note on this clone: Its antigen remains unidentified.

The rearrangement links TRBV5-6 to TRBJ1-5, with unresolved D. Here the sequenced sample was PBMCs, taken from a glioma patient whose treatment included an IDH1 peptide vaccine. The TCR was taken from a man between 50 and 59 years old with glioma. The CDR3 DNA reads TGTGCCAGCAGCTTGAAGGGTATGGACAATCAGCCCCAGCATTTT. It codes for CASSLKGMDNQPQHF.